The clone carrying this T cell receptor (beta chain) appeared a few times. No antigen is known for it. Clinicians diagnosed using symptoms, serum thyroxine, TRAb, thyroid ultrasound and orbital computed tomography. Fresh peripheral blood, about 10 ml, was the PBMC source. The data were obtained in a study of Graves' ophthalmopathy and Graves' hyperthyroidism. From RNA, the CDR3 regions of TCR beta chains were amplified and sequenced. The first-round RT-PCR employed HTBI primers together with the Qiagen OneStep RT-PCR kit. A multiplex PCR was then performed as the second round. TCRdb re-called the multiplex PCR reads through MiXCR, storing one row per CDR3 protein. The sample lists about 160,000 distinct CDR3 sequences; approximately 40% were seen once. General study findings and limits: Discrimination between ophthalmopathy and stable hyperthyroidism by a 13-signature model showed about 86% sensitivity and less than 84% specificity.

The ends were cut back, 3 bases at V and 8 bases at J, with 13 bases in the middle. The CDR3 consists of 13 residues. The receptor was derived from a man under 40 with Graves' ophthalmopathy. The chain combines TRBV12-3 or TRBV12-4 with TRBJ1-2; D may be TRBD1 (6 bases). Sequences were obtained from peripheral blood. The CDR3 DNA is TGTGCCAGCAGTTTTAAACAGGGCGGCGGCTACACCTTC. This encodes CASSFKQGGGYTF.